Following are 32 T cell receptor beta chains from one sample sequenced in a study of blood T cell repertoires in COVID-19. Clones were sequenced by immunoSEQ multiplex PCR, and TCRdb holds only the in-frame ones, with some missing. The table includes just over 300,000 clones, roughly 90% detected once. The sample consisted of PBMCs or T cells enriched from blood (not recorded which). The receptors shown here come from a woman aged 18-29 years who had recovered from COVID-19.

This chain joins TRBV5-8 and TRBJ2-5, with D hard to call. Looked up from germline, CDR1 is SGHTS and CDR2 is YDEGEE. This CDR3 has 13 amino acids. The V end was cut by 2 bases, the J end by 1 base, with 6 bases between. CDR3 protein: CASSFQVQETQYF. For the CDR3, the DNA is TGTGCCAGCAGCTTTCAGGTCCAAGAGACCCAGTACTTC.

The chain couples TRBV7-2 to TRBJ1-1; TRBD1 might be the D (5 bases). The V gene's germline CDR1 is SGHTA and CDR2 FQGNSA. V gave up 6 bases and J gave up 1 base, with 9 bases separating them. The CDR3 runs to 13 residues. The CDR3 coding sequence is TGTGCCAGCAGAAGACAGAGGAACACTGAAGCTTTCTTT. Translation gives CASRRQRNTEAFF.

V is TRBV29-1 and J is TRBJ1-2; the D is unclear. The V end lost 5 bases, the J end lost 5 bases, and 12 bases lay between the germline ends. The CDR3 is 12 amino acids. Germline CDR1 SQVTM, CDR2 ANQGSEA. CDR3 region: CSVYTATYGYTF. In DNA, the CDR3 is TGCAGCGTTTACACAGCCACATATGGCTACACCTTC.

This clone has just one count. The chain joins TRBV5-1 to TRBJ2-1; 12 bases line up with TRBD2. V trimming: 4 bases; J trimming: 7 bases; junction bases outside the gene matches: 6. The CDR3 is 15 residues long. Germline values: CDR1 SGHRS, CDR2 YFSETQ. DNA of the CDR3: TGCGCCAGCAGCGTACTAGCGGGAGGCGGAAATGAGCAGTTCTTC. Protein sequence: CASSVLAGGGNEQFF. The full variable domain, with the rest looked up from reference TRBV5-1 and TRBJ2-1, is KAGVTQTPRYLIKTRGQQVTLSCSPISGHRSVSWYQQTPGQGLQFLFEYFSETQRNKGNFPGRFSGRQFSNSRSEMNVSTLELGDSALYLCASSVLAGGGNEQFFGPGTRLTVL.

The chain couples TRBV10-1 to TRBJ1-5, with 8 bases that match TRBD1. Germline V lookup: CDR1 WNHNN, CDR2 SYGVQD (reference sequence). Trimming cost V 9 bases and J 5 bases; bases outside gene matches: 12. CDR3 length: 15 residues. CDR3 DNA: TGCGCCAGTGGGACAGGCAACTCCTCCTATCAGCCCCAGCATTTT. Encoded protein: CASGTGNSSYQPQHF.

This chain's CDR3 is CASRRYSNQPQHF. The CDR3 DNA is TGTGCCAGTAGACGGTATAGCAATCAGCCCCAGCATTTT. The chain joins TRBV19 to TRBJ1-5; D gene uncertain. Germline-derived CDR1 and CDR2 are LNHDA and SQIVND (reference sequence). Trimming took 6 bases from V and 0 from J, leaving 6 bases between them. CDR3 length: 13 residues.

The genes are TRBV7-9 and TRBJ2-1; perhaps TRBD2 as D (6 bases). V gave up 7 bases and J gave up 15 bases, with 28 bases separating them. CDR1 SEHNR and CDR2 FQNEAQ come from the germline V gene (reference sequence). The CDR3 is 15 amino acids. CDR3 coding DNA: TGTGCCAGCACTTACCGCCACCGGGACTCCCAAAACTGGTTCTTC. Translated: CASTYRHRDSQNWFF. Supplemented by reference TRBV7-9 and TRBJ2-1, the full variable domain reads DTGVSQNPRHKITKRGQNVTFRCDPISEHNRLYWYRQTLGQGPEFLTYFQNEAQLEKSRLLSDRFSAERPKGSFSTLEIQRTEQGDSAMYLCASTYRHRDSQNWFFGPGTRLTVL.

The chain has TRBV5-6 and TRBJ2-7; D possibly corresponds to TRBD2 (6 bases). This CDR3 has 14 amino acids. With 4 bases removed from V and 4 bases from J, the gap between germline ends came to 15 bases. Germline V gene data show CDR1 as SGHDT and CDR2 as YYEEEE. CDR3 DNA: TGTGCCAGCAGCCCCGGGACTCTTTATTACGAGCAGTACTTC. Its protein is CASSPGTLYYEQYF.

The gene calls are TRBV2 and TRBJ1-2; D perhaps matches TRBD1 (6 bases). The CDR3 runs to 15 residues. Trimming shortened V by 3 bases and J by 7 bases, and 18 bases separated the two germline ends. Germline assignment: CDR1 SNHLY and CDR2 FYNNEI. The CDR3: CASSDDRRQGSGYTF. The CDR3 nucleotides read TGTGCCAGCAGTGATGACAGGCGGCAGGGTAGTGGCTACACCTTC.

The CDR3 protein is CASSFRGQGIDTQYF. The CDR3 DNA reads as TGTGCCAGCAGTTTTCGGGGACAGGGAATAGATACGCAGTATTTT. V is TRBV28 and J is TRBJ2-3, with 9 bases fitting TRBD1. Germline-derived CDR1 and CDR2 are MDHEN and SYDVKM. The length of the CDR3 is 15 residues. Trimming removed 3 bases from V and 5 bases from J; junction bases left unmatched: 6.

The V call is TRBV12-3 or TRBV12-4, the J call TRBJ2-5; 9 bases fit TRBD2. Trimming at V came to 6 bases and at J to 4 bases, leaving 3 bases not matched to a gene. CDR3 length: 13 amino acids. The CDR3 bases are TGTGCCAGCAGACTAGCGGGCGGAGAGACCCAGTACTTC. Translating it yields CASRLAGGETQYF.

The J gene is TRBJ1-2, the V gene TRBV4-3, with 11 positions matching TRBD1. The junction had 5 bases not matched to a gene; V was cut back by 4 bases and J by 7 bases. This CDR3 spans 14 amino acids. Germline V gene data show CDR1 as LGHNA and CDR2 as YSLEER. CDR3 sequence reads: CASSRDRGGSGYTF. The CDR3 region has the DNA TGCGCCAGCAGCCGGGACAGGGGGGGCTCTGGCTACACCTTC.

The V and J genes are TRBV7-9 and TRBJ2-7, with D uncertain. Trimming took 2 bases from V and 7 from J, leaving 6 bases between them. Per the germline V gene, CDR1 is SEHNR and CDR2 is FQNEAQ (reference sequence). The CDR3 extends over 11 amino acids. The CDR3 here is CASSLLREQYF. The CDR3 bases are TGTGCCAGCAGCTTACTCAGGGAGCAGTACTTC.

V and J are TRBV7-9 and TRBJ1-1; TRBD1 might be the D (6 bases). Trimming shortened V by 6 bases and J by 4 bases, and 21 bases separated the two germline ends. The CDR3 is 16 amino acids. Germline V gives CDR1 SEHNR, CDR2 FQNEAQ (reference sequence). DNA for the CDR3: TGTGCCAGCAGACCCAAACAGGGAAGTGGCGGCACTGAAGCTTTCTTT. Its protein is CASRPKQGSGGTEAFF.

This rearrangement joins TRBV14 to TRBJ1-1; possibly TRBD1 for D (5 bases). This CDR3 contains 13 residues. The V end lost 4 bases, the J end lost 4 bases, and 10 bases lay between the germline ends. The germline V gene encodes CDR1 SGHDN and CDR2 FVKESK. CDR3: CASSPQARTEAFF. CDR3 in DNA: TGTGCCAGCAGCCCACAGGCGCGCACTGAAGCTTTCTTT.

The chain joins TRBV12-2 to TRBJ1-1; the DNA was not compared with TRBD1, the D call given in the table. TRBV12-2 is recorded as a pseudogene. The length of the CDR3 is 20 residues. The CDR3 is CASRLVLGQSPILTGCEAFF. The CDR3 DNA follows: TGTGCAAGTCGCTTAGTTTTGGGACAGAGCCCTATACTGACTGGGTGTGAAGCTTTCTTT.

In nucleotides, the CDR3 is TGTGCCAGCAGTCCAACCGATACGGCGGGAACTAATGAAAAACTGTTTTTT. It translates to CASSPTDTAGTNEKLFF. The chain uses TRBV27 and TRBJ1-4; D unresolved. V was pared by 5 bases and J by 1 base, with 17 bases between. This CDR3 comprises 17 residues. Germline V gives CDR1 MNHEY, CDR2 SMNVEV (reference sequence).

The chain has TRBV3-1 (or the pseudogene TRBV3-2) and TRBJ1-1; TRBD1 is a possible D gene (5 bases). CDR3 length: 14 residues. In germline, CDR1 is LGHDT, CDR2 YNNKEL (reference sequence). Trimming left V 0 bases short and J 7 bases short, with 12 bases between. This chain's CDR3 is CASSQEGGDVEAFF. The DNA of the CDR3 is TGTGCCAGCAGCCAAGAGGGAGGGGACGTTGAAGCTTTCTTT.

As DNA, the CDR3 is TGTGCCAGCAGCTTAGCGGGACAGCCCTATGGCTACACCTTC. Translation: CASSLAGQPYGYTF. The V gene is TRBV7-9, the J gene TRBJ1-2, with 7 bases matching TRBD1. V lost 0 bases, J lost 4 bases, and 2 bases stayed unmatched. The length of the CDR3 is 14 residues. Germline V lookup: CDR1 SEHNR, CDR2 FQNEAQ (reference sequence).

This chain uses TRBV7-2 with TRBJ1-6, with 7 bases fitting TRBD1. CDR1 and CDR2 from the germline V gene are SGHTA and FQGNSA. CDR3 length: 15 amino acids. With 5 bases clipped from V and 5 bases from J, the junction kept 6 bases outside the gene matches. The CDR3 reads CASSPQTGNNSPLHF. CDR3 nucleotide sequence: TGTGCCAGCAGCCCACAGACAGGGAATAATTCACCCCTCCACTTT.

The rearrangement joins TRBV6-1 to TRBJ2-1, with 15 bases that match TRBD2. In germline, CDR1 is MNHNS, CDR2 SASEGT. This CDR3 is 19 amino acids long. With 2 bases clipped from V and 2 bases from J, the junction kept 7 bases outside the gene matches. The CDR3 DNA reads as TGTGCCAGCAGTGAATTGGGACTAGCGGGAGGAGGGGCCTACAATGAGCAGTTCTTC. As protein: CASSELGLAGGGAYNEQFF.

The V call is TRBV7-2, the J call TRBJ2-1; 11 bases align to TRBD2. The length of the CDR3 is 15 residues. V lost 2 bases to trimming and J lost 8 bases; unmatched junction nucleotides: 5. Per germline, CDR1 SGHTA and CDR2 FQGNSA. The DNA for the CDR3 is TGTGCCAGCAGCTTACCACTAGCGGGAGTGGATGAGCAGTTCTTC. This translates into CASSLPLAGVDEQFF. Full variable domain (missing parts from reference TRBV7-2 and TRBJ2-1): GAGVSQSPSNKVTEKGKDVELRCDPISGHTALYWYRQSLGQGLEFLIYFQGNSAPDKSGLPSDRFSAERTGGSVSTLTIQRTQQEDSAVYLCASSLPLAGVDEQFFGPGTRLTVL.

The chain carries TRBV9 and TRBJ1-5, with 8 bases matching TRBD1. This CDR3 is built from 15 residues. J gave up 6 bases and V 0 bases, and 5 bases lay outside the gene matches. The germline CDR1 and CDR2 sequences are SGDLS and YYNGEE. The CDR3 loop is CASSVDGQGGQPQHF. The CDR3 nucleotides are TGTGCCAGCAGCGTAGACGGACAGGGCGGTCAGCCCCAGCATTTT.

The chain couples TRBV28 to TRBJ1-4; tentative D call: TRBD1 (6 bases). This CDR3 comprises 14 residues. The V gene lost 6 bases and the J gene lost 6 bases, with 14 bases spanning the gap. Germline values: CDR1 MDHEN, CDR2 SYDVKM. The DNA for the CDR3 is TGTGCCAGCAGCTCGGACAGCTGGGATGAAAAACTGTTTTTT. It specifies CASSSDSWDEKLFF.

The gene calls are TRBV28 and TRBJ1-6; D not certain. This CDR3 contains 12 residues. V was pared by 1 base and J by 10 bases, with 5 bases between. Germline V CDR1 and CDR2: MDHEN, SYDVKM. CDR3 in amino acids: CASSLSLSPLHF. The CDR3 DNA reads TGTGCCAGCAGTTTATCACTGTCACCCCTCCACTTT.

The chain carries TRBV18 and TRBJ1-1; 9 nucleotides align to TRBD1. Trimming took 3 bases from V and 0 from J; bases not matched to a gene: 8. The CDR3 runs to 17 residues. Germline loops: CDR1 KGHSH, CDR2 LQKENI. CDR3 sequence reads: CASSPPRTGVMNTEAFF. CDR3 bases: TGTGCCAGCTCACCGCCCAGGACAGGGGTGATGAACACTGAAGCTTTCTTT.

V is TRBV5-4 and J is TRBJ2-1; TRBD2 matches at 9 bases. The CDR3 consists of 14 residues. V shed 0 bases and J 9 bases; nucleotides not matched to a gene: 4. Germline CDR1 and CDR2: SGHNT and YYREEE (reference sequence). The CDR3 bases are TGTGCCAGCAGCTTGGTTAGCGGGAGAGGTGAGCAGTTCTTC. Amino acid sequence: CASSLVSGRGEQFF.

The chain is built from TRBV27 and TRBJ2-7, with D perhaps TRBD2 (6 bases). V lost 6 bases to trimming and J lost 0 bases, with 15 bases between them. CDR1 and CDR2 (germline): MNHEY, SMNVEV (reference sequence). CDR3 length equals 15 residues. In nucleotides, the CDR3 is TGTGCCAGCAGCGGCAGACTAGGGAGCTCCTACGAGCAGTACTTC. This encodes CASSGRLGSSYEQYF.

J is TRBJ1-2 and V is TRBV7-6; no clear D. The CDR3 consists of 13 residues. The V end was cut by 0 bases, the J end by 8 bases, with 10 bases between. The germline V gene has CDR1 SGHVS and CDR2 FNYEAQ. The chain's CDR3 is CASSLAAGVGYTF. The DNA of the CDR3 is TGTGCCAGCAGCTTAGCAGCGGGTGTGGGCTACACCTTC.

This chain links TRBV5-4 with TRBJ2-1; 14 nucleotides agree with TRBD2. CDR1 SGHNT and CDR2 YYREEE come from the germline V gene (reference sequence). The length of the CDR3 is 15 residues. V shed 4 bases and J 9 bases; nucleotides not matched to a gene: 6. The CDR3 sequence: CASSLGLAGVIEQFF. The CDR3 nucleotides read TGTGCCAGCAGCCTGGGACTAGCGGGGGTTATTGAGCAGTTCTTC.

The chain combines TRBV20-1 with TRBJ1-3; D is unresolved. Looked up from germline, CDR1 is DFQATT and CDR2 is SNEGSKA (reference sequence). This CDR3 region has 15 residues. V was pared by 3 bases and J by 0 bases, with 12 bases between. This CDR3 reads CSASPADSSGNTIYF. The CDR3 region has the DNA TGCAGTGCTAGTCCCGCCGACTCCTCTGGAAACACCATATATTTT.

In its sample, this clone was seen many times. The genes are TRBV9 and TRBJ2-3; 8 nucleotides line up with TRBD2. V dropped 4 bases and J dropped 4; count of bases not matched to a gene: 11. The CDR3 has 16 amino acids. Per germline, CDR1 SGDLS and CDR2 YYNGEE. The CDR3 DNA is TGTGCCAGCAGCCTACCCGGGGGGGGAACCCCAGATACGCAGTATTTT. It encodes CASSLPGGGTPDTQYF.